The sequence of this T cell receptor (beta chain) was determined in a study of immune evolution from preneoplasia to lung adenocarcinoma. The study's findings and limits: Normal lung had highest clonality; later lesions appeared denser, more diverse. Top clone frequencies peaked in normal lung, apparently declining through invasive adenocarcinoma.

TCRdb keeps only in-frame clones here, not all; method: immunoSEQ multiplex PCR. The sample holds 10,000 or so clones, more than 75% seen once. In the case of this clone: Its specificity is not known.

The source is a person between 65 and 79 years old with lung adenocarcinoma. The specimen was FFPE minimally invasive lung adenocarcinoma tissue.

This chain's CDR3 is CASSVAGGLQETQYF. Written as DNA, the CDR3 is TGTGCCAGCAGCGTAGCGGGGGGCCTCCAAGAGACCCAGTACTTC. The V and J genes are TRBV9 and TRBJ2-5, with D possibly being TRBD2 (7 bases). Germline loops: CDR1 SGDLS, CDR2 YYNGEE. V dropped 0 bases and J dropped 1 base, with 10 bases sitting between them. The CDR3 totals 15 residues.